This TCR beta chain was obtained from a study of CD8 T cells in ankylosing spondylitis. Regarding this clonotype: Its antigen is undetermined.

Regarding the study as a whole: Seemingly distinctive of ankylosing spondylitis blood was a TCR beta motif formed by eight highly homologous variants.

TCRdb re-analysed the 5' RACE reads in MiXCR, keeping a single row per CDR3 protein. Found here are about 440,000 distinct CDR3 sequences, more than 15% of them singletons; the top ten hold 0.85% to 1.3%. The CDR3 has 14 amino acids. Trimming stripped 6 bases from V and 3 bases from J, with 11 bases between. This chain links TRBV12-3 or TRBV12-4 with TRBJ2-2; tentatively, D is TRBD1 (6 bases). What was sequenced was blood, either unsorted or a sorted T cell fraction (not recorded which). This TCR derives from a male donor with ankylosing spondylitis. The CDR3 sequence is CASSTGLHTGELFF. The CDR3 coding sequence is TGTGCCAGCAGCACAGGGTTGCACACCGGGGAGCTGTTTTTT.